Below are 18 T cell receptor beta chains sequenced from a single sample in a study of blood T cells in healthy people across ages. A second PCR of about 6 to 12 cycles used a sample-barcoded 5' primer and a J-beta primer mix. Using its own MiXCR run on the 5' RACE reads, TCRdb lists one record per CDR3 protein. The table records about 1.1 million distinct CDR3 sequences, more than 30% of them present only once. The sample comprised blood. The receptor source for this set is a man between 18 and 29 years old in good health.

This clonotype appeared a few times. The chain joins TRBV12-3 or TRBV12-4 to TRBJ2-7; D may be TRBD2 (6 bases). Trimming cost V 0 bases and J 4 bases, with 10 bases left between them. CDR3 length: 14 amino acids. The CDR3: CASSLALGGYEQYF. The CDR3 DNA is TGTGCCAGCAGTTTAGCGCTGGGGGGTTACGAGCAGTACTTC.

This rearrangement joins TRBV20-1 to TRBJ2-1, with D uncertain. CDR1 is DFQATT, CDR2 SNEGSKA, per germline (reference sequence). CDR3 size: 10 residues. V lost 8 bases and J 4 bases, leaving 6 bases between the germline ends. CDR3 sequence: CSMAYNEQFF. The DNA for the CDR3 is TGCAGTATGGCGTACAATGAGCAGTTCTTC.

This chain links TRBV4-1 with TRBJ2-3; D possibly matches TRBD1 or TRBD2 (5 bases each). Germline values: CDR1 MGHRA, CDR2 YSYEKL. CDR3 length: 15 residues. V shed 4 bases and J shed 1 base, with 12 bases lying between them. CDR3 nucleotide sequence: TGCGCCAGCAGCCGAGTGATGGGGGGCACAGATACGCAGTATTTT. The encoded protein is CASSRVMGGTDTQYF.

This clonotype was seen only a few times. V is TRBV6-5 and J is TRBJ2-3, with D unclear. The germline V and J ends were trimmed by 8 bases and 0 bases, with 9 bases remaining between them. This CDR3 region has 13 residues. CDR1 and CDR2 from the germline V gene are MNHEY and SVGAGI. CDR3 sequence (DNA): TGTGCCAGCGGCAGACTCAGCACAGATACGCAGTATTTT. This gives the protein CASGRLSTDTQYF.

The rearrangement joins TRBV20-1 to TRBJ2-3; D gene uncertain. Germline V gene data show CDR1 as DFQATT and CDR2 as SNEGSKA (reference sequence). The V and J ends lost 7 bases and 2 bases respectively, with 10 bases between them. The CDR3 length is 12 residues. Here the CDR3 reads CSVGLHTDTQYF. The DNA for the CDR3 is TGCAGTGTAGGCCTACACACAGATACGCAGTATTTT.

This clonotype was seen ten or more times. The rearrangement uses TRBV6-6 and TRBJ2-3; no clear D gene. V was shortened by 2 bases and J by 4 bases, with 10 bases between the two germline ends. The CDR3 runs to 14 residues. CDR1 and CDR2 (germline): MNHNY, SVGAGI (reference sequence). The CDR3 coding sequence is TGTGCCAGCAGTTACCGATCGGGCGCAGATACGCAGTATTTT. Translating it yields CASSYRSGADTQYF.

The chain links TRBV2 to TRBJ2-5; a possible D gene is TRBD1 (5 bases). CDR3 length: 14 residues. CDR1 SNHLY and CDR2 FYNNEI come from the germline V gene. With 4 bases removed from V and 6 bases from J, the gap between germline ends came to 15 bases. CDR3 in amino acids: CASSVDSLIQTQYF. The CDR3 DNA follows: TGTGCCAGCAGTGTAGACAGCCTTATACAGACCCAGTACTTC. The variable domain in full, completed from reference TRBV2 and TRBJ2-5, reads EPEVTQTPSHQVTQMGQEVILRCVPISNHLYFYWYRQILGQKVEFLVSFYNNEISEKSEIFDDQFSVERPDGSNFTLKIRSTKLEDSAMYFCASSVDSLIQTQYFGPGTRLLVL.

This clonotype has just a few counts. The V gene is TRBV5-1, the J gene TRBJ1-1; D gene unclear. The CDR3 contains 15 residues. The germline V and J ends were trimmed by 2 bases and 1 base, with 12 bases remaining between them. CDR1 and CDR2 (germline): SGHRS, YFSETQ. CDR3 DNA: TGCGCCAGCAGCTTATCAACAGCAAGGAACACTGAAGCTTTCTTT. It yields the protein CASSLSTARNTEAFF.

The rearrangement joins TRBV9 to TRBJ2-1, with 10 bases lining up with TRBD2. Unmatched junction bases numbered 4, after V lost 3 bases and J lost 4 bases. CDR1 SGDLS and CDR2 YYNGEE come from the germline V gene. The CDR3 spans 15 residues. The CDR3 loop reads CASSAASGGYNEQFF. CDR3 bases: TGTGCCAGCAGCGCTGCTAGCGGGGGTTACAATGAGCAGTTCTTC.

The CDR3 here is CASSKGRRYNEQYF. The DNA of the CDR3 is TGTGCCAGCAGCAAAGGGCGGAGGTACAATGAGCAGTACTTC. The chain joins TRBV14 to TRBJ2-7; possibly TRBD2 for D (5 bases). The CDR3 loop spans 14 amino acids. The V and J ends lost 5 bases and 7 bases respectively, with 18 bases between them. Germline V gene data show CDR1 as SGHDN and CDR2 as FVKESK.

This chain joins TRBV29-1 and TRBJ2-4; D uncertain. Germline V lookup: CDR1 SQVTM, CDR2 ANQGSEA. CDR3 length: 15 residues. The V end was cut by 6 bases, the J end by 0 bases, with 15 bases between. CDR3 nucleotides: TGCAGCGTCCACGTGTGGACCGTAGCCAAAAACATTCAGTACTTC. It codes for CSVHVWTVAKNIQYF. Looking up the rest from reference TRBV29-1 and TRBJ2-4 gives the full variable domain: SAVISQKPSRDICQRGTSLTIQCQVDSQVTMMFWYRQQPGQSLTLIATANQGSEATYESGFVIDKFPISRPNLTFSTLTVSNMSPEDSSIYLCSVHVWTVAKNIQYFGAGTRLSVL.

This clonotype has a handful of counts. The DNA for the CDR3 is TGTGCCAGCAGCTTAAGGGCCGAGAAGGCATATGGCTACACCTTC. Translated: CASSLRAEKAYGYTF. The chain employs TRBV7-2 and TRBJ1-2, with D unresolved. V dropped 2 bases and J dropped 5 bases, with 15 bases sitting between them. The CDR3 extends over 15 amino acids. Germline CDR1 is SGHTA and CDR2 is FQGNSA. Using reference TRBV7-2 and TRBJ1-2 for the parts outside the CDR3, the full variable domain is GAGVSQSPSNKVTEKGKDVELRCDPISGHTALYWYRQSLGQGLEFLIYFQGNSAPDKSGLPSDRFSAERTGGSVSTLTIQRTQQEDSAVYLCASSLRAEKAYGYTFGSGTRLTVV.

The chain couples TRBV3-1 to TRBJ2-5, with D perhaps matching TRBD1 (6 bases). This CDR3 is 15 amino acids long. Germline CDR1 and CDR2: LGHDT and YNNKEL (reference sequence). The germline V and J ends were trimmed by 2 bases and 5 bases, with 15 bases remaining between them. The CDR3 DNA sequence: TGTGCCAGCAGCCAAACCATTGACAGGTTGGAGACCCAGTACTTC. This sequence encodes CASSQTIDRLETQYF.

In nucleotides, the CDR3 is TGTGCCAGCAGCTTACCGACAGGGGCGAACACTGAAGCTTTCTTT. Translated: CASSLPTGANTEAFF. V and J are TRBV7-9 and TRBJ1-1; 8 nucleotides align to TRBD1. Germline V gene sequence: CDR1 SEHNR, CDR2 FQNEAQ (reference sequence). The CDR3 is 15 residues long. Trimming removed 2 bases from V and 1 base from J; junction bases left unmatched: 3.

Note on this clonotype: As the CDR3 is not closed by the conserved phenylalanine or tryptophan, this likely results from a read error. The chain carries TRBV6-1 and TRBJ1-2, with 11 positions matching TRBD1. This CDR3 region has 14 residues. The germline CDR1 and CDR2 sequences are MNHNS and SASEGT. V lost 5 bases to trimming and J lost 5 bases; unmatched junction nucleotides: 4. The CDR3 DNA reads TGTGCCAGCAGTTTCGGACAGGGGGCTTATGGCTACACCTTG. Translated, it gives CASSFGQGAYGYTL.

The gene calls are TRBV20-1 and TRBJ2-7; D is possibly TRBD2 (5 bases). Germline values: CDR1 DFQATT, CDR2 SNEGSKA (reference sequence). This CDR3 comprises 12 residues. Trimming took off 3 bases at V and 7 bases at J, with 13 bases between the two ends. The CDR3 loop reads CSASPWENEQYF. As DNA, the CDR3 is TGCAGTGCTAGCCCCTGGGAGAATGAGCAGTACTTC.

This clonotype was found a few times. The CDR3 reads CASNQGLHQGYTF. The CDR3 nucleotides read TGCGCCAGCAACCAGGGACTCCATCAAGGCTACACCTTC. V is TRBV4-1 and J is TRBJ1-2; TRBD1 might be the D (5 bases). CDR3 length equals 13 residues. CDR1 is MGHRA, CDR2 YSYEKL, per germline. Between the trimmed V and J ends, which lost 7 bases and 8 bases, there was a span of 17 bases.

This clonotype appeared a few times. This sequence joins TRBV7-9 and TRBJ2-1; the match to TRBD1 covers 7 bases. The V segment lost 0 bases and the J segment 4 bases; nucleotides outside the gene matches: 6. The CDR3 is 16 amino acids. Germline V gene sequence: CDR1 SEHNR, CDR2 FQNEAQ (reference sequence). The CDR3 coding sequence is TGTGCCAGCAGCTTAGCTACAGGGGCCCCTTACAATGAGCAGTTCTTC. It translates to CASSLATGAPYNEQFF.